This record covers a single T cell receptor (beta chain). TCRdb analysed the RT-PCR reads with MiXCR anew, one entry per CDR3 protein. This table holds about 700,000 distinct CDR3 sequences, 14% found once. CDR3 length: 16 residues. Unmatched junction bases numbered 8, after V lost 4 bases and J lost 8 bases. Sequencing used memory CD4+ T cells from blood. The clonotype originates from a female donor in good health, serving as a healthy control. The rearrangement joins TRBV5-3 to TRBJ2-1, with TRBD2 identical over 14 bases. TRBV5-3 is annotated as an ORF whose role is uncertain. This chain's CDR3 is CARSLGLAGVWDEQFF. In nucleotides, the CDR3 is TGTGCCAGAAGCCTGGGACTAGCGGGAGTGTGGGATGAGCAGTTCTTC.